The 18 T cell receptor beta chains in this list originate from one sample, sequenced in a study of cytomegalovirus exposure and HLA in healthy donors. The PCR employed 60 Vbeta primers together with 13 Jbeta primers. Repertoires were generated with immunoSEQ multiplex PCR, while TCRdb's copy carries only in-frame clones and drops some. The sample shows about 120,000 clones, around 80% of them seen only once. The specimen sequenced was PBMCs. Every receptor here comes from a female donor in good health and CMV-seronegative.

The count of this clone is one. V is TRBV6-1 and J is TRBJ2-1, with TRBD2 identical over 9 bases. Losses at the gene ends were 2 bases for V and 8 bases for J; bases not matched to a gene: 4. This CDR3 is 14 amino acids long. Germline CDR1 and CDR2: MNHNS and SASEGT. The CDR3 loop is CASSEPGGRDEQFF. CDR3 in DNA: TGTGCCAGCAGTGAACCGGGCGGGAGGGATGAGCAGTTCTTC.

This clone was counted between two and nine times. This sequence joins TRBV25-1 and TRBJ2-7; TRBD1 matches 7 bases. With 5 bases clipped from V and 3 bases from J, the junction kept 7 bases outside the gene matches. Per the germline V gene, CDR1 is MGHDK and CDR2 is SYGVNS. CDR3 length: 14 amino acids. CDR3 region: CASSLTGINYEQYF. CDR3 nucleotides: TGTGCCAGCAGTTTGACAGGGATAAACTACGAGCAGTACTTC.

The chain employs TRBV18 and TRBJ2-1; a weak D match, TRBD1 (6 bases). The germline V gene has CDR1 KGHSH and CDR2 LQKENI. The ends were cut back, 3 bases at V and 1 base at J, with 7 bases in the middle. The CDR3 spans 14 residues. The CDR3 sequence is CASSPGQSYNEQFF. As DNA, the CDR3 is TGTGCCAGCTCACCCGGACAGTCCTACAATGAGCAGTTCTTC.

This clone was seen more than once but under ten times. CDR3 in amino acids: CASSLSSYEQYF. CDR3 in DNA: TGTGCCAGCAGCTTATCGTCCTACGAGCAGTACTTC. The chain carries TRBV7-2 and TRBJ2-7, with D unclear. The germline V and J ends were trimmed by 2 bases and 1 base, with 3 bases remaining between them. CDR3 length: 12 amino acids. The germline gives CDR1 SGHTA, CDR2 FQGNSA.

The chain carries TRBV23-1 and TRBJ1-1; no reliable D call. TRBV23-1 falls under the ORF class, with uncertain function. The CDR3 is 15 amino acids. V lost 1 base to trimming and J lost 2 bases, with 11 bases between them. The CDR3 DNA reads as TGCGCCAGCAGTCAATTAGCGCCGGGCAACACTGAAGCTTTCTTT. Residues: CASSQLAPGNTEAFF.

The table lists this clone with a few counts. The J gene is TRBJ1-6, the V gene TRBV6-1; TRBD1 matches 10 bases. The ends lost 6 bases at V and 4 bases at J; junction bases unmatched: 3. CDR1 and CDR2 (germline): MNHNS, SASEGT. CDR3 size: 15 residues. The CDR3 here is CASSGTGAYNSPLHF. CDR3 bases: TGTGCCAGCAGCGGGACAGGGGCTTATAATTCACCCCTCCACTTT.

The CDR3 spells CASNQQGTNTEAFF. The CDR3 nucleotides are TGTGCCAGCAATCAACAGGGTACGAACACTGAAGCTTTCTTT. The chain combines TRBV2 with TRBJ1-1; tentative D call: TRBD1 (6 bases). The CDR3 contains 14 residues. The germline CDR1 and CDR2 sequences are SNHLY and FYNNEI. V was pared by 7 bases and J by 1 base, with 13 bases between.

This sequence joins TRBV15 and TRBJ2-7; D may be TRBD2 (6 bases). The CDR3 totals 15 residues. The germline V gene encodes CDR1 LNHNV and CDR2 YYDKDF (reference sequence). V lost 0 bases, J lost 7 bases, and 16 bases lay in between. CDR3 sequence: CATSRDMVGRREQYF. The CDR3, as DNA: TGTGCCACCAGCAGAGATATGGTCGGGAGAAGAGAGCAGTACTTC. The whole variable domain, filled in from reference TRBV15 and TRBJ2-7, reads DAMVIQNPRYQVTQFGKPVTLSCSQTLNHNVMYWYQQKSSQAPKLLFHYYDKDFNNEADTPDNFQSRRPNTSFCFLDIRSPGLGDTAMYLCATSRDMVGRREQYFGPGTRLTVT.

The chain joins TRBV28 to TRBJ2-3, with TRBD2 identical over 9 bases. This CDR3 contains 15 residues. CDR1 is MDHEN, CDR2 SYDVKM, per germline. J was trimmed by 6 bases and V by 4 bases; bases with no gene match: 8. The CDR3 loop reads CASSYAGGVGDTQYF. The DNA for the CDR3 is TGTGCCAGCAGTTACGCGGGAGGGGTGGGGGATACGCAGTATTTT.

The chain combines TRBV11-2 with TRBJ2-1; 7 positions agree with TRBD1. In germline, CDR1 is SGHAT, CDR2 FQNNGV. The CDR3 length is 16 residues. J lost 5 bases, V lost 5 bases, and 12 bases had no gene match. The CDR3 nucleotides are TGTGCCAGCAGCAAACAGGGGCCTTTGGGGCACAATGAGCAGTTCTTC. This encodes CASSKQGPLGHNEQFF.

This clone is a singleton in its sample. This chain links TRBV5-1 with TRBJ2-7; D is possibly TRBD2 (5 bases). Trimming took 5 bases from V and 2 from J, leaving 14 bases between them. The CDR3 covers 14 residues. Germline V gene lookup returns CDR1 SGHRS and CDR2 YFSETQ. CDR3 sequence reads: CASRVSSPPYEQYF. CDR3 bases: TGCGCCAGCAGGGTGTCTAGCCCTCCCTACGAGCAGTACTTC.

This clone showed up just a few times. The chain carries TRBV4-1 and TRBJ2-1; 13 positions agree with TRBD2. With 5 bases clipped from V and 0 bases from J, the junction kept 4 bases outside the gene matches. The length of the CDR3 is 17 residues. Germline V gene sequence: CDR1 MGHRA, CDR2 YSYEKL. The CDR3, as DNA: TGCGCCAGCAGCTCCCGGACTAGCGGGAGCTCCTACAATGAGCAGTTCTTC. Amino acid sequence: CASSSRTSGSSYNEQFF.

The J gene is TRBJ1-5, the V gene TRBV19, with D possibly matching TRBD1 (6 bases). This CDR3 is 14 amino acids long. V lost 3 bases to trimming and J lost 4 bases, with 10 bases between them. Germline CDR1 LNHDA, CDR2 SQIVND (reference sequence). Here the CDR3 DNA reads TGTGCCAGTAGTATTGGGGGCCAGAATCAGCCCCAGCATTTT. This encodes CASSIGGQNQPQHF.

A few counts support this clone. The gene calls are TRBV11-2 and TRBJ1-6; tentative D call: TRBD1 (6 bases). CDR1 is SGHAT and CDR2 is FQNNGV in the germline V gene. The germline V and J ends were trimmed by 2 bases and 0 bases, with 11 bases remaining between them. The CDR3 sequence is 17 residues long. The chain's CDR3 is CASSLFPRGSYNSPLHF. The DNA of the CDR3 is TGTGCCAGCAGCTTATTCCCCAGGGGCTCCTATAATTCACCCCTCCACTTT.

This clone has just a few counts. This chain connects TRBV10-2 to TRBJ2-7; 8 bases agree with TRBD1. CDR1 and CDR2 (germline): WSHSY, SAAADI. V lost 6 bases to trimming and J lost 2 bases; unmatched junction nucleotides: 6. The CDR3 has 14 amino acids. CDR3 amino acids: CASRHRGVTYEQYF. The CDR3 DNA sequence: TGCGCCAGCAGGCACAGGGGGGTCACCTACGAGCAGTACTTC.

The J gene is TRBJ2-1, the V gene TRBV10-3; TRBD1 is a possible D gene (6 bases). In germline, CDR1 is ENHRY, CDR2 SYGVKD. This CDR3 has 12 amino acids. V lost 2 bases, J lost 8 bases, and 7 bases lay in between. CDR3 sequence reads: CAISEGGYEQFF. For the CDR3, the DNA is TGTGCCATCAGTGAGGGGGGCTATGAGCAGTTCTTC.

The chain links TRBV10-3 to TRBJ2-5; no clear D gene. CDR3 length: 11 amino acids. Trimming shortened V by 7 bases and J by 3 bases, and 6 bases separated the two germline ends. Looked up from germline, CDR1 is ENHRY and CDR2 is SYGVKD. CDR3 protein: CAIKEEETQYF. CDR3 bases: TGTGCCATCAAAGAGGAAGAGACCCAGTACTTC.

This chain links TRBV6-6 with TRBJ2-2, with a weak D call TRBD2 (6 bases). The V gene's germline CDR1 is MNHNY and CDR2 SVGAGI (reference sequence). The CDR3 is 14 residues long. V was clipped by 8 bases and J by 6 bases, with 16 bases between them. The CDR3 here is CASSGAGSPGELFF. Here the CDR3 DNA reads TGTGCCAGCTCCGGGGCGGGGTCCCCCGGGGAGCTGTTTTTT.